This T cell receptor beta chain was found in a study of blood T cell repertoires in COVID-19. The wider study: Sites in the United States, Italy and Spain provided acute and convalescent COVID-19 samples. Nucleic acid was either cDNA or gDNA, and it came from T cells, B-cell-depleted T cells, or PBMCs.

The germline V gene has CDR1 SGHVS and CDR2 FQNEAQ. The CDR3 runs to 17 residues. V gave up 5 bases and J gave up 3 bases, with 20 bases separating them. Authors' processing steps: From reference gene primer amplification, estimates of nucleated cell counts were derived. Clones were read by immunoSEQ multiplex PCR, and TCRdb kept only the in-frame ones, dropping some. V and J calls and clone size are those listed in that table; D and trimming were worked out from the DNA. The sample includes roughly 210,000 clones, 88% of them seen just once. The sample comprised peripheral blood. The V gene is TRBV7-8, the J gene TRBJ1-5; weak D call: TRBD1 (5 bases). The sequence was collected from a man between 65 and 85 years old with acute or convalescent COVID-19. The CDR3 here is CASSLNPPRGYNQPQHF. DNA for the CDR3: TGTGCCAGCAGCCTGAATCCGCCTAGGGGTTACAATCAGCCCCAGCATTTT.